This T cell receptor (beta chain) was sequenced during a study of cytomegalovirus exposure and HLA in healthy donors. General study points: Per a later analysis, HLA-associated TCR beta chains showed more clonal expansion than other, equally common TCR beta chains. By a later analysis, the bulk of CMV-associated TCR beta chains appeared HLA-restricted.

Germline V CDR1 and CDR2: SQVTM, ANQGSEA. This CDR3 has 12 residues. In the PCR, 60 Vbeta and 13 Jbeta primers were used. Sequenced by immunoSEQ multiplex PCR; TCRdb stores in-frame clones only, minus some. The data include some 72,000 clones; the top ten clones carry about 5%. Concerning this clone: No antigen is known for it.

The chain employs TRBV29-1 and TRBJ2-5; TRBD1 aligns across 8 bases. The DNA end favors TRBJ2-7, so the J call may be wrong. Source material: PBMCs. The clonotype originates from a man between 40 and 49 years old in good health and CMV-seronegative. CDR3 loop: CSTKTGVDEQYF. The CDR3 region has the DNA TGCAGCACCAAGACAGGGGTAGACGAGCAGTACTTC.